Presented here are 10 T cell receptor beta chains from one specimen sequenced in a study of identical twins. MiXCR was run by TCRdb on the 5' RACE reads, yielding one entry per CDR3 protein. The table records around 680,000 distinct CDR3 sequences, approximately 9% of them present only once. The same data also contributed to another study, on yellow fever vaccine responses in identical twins.

Sequenced input: PBMCs. These receptors all stem from a woman under 30 in good health.

The chain links TRBV29-1 to TRBJ1-2, with 9 bases that match TRBD1. Germline lookup yields CDR1 SQVTM and CDR2 ANQGSEA. The CDR3 covers 12 residues. Unmatched junction bases numbered 8, after V lost 7 bases and J lost 8 bases. CDR3 bases: TGCAGCGATGGGACAGGGCTTGCCGGCTACACCTTC. Translation: CSDGTGLAGYTF.

On this clonotype: The junction departs from the called germline gene at one end, perhaps through a read error. CDR3 coding DNA: TGTGCCAGCAGTTCCTCGACAGGACCAGATACGCTGTATTTT. It translates to CASSSSTGPDTLYF. This chain links TRBV27 with TRBJ2-3; D is possibly TRBD1 (6 bases). The CDR3 contains 14 residues. Per the germline V gene, CDR1 is MNHEY and CDR2 is SMNVEV (reference sequence).

This clonotype was seen a handful of times. The chain employs TRBV20-1 and TRBJ1-6; TRBD1 agrees at 7 bases. The V segment lost 5 bases and the J segment 8 bases; nucleotides outside the gene matches: 6. Per the germline V gene, CDR1 is DFQATT and CDR2 is SNEGSKA (reference sequence). The CDR3 extends over 13 amino acids. The CDR3 DNA follows: TGCAGTGCTGATCAGGGGGTTGATTCACCCCTCCACTTT. It codes for CSADQGVDSPLHF.

This clonotype was detected only a few times. The CDR3 sequence: CASTEYTGELFF. In nucleotides, the CDR3 is TGTGCCAGCACTGAGTACACCGGGGAGCTGTTTTTT. The chain joins TRBV3-1 to TRBJ2-2, with D hard to call. The CDR3 consists of 12 residues. Trimming pared 7 bases from V and 3 bases from J, leaving 6 bases between. Germline CDR1 is LGHDT and CDR2 is YNNKEL (reference sequence).

The genes are TRBV20-1 and TRBJ2-7; 7 nucleotides agree with TRBD1. The ends lost 4 bases at V and 2 bases at J; junction bases unmatched: 2. Germline assignment: CDR1 DFQATT and CDR2 SNEGSKA (reference sequence). This CDR3 is 12 amino acids long. The CDR3: CSAKTGPYEQYF. The CDR3 DNA is TGCAGTGCTAAGACAGGGCCCTACGAGCAGTACTTC.

This clonotype was recorded many times. This rearrangement joins TRBV28 to TRBJ2-1; 8 bases fit TRBD2. Losses at the gene ends were 2 bases for V and 7 bases for J; bases not matched to a gene: 10. The CDR3 covers 16 residues. Germline V lookup: CDR1 MDHEN, CDR2 SYDVKM. The chain's CDR3 is CASSLNPSGGRNEQFF. The CDR3, as DNA: TGTGCCAGCAGTTTAAACCCCAGCGGGGGTAGAAATGAGCAGTTCTTC.

This clonotype was found a few times. The chain employs TRBV7-6 and TRBJ2-3; 9 bases align to TRBD2. Germline trimming cut 1 base from V and 2 bases from J; bases unmatched to any gene: 1. CDR1 and CDR2 from the germline V gene are SGHVS and FNYEAQ. This CDR3 is built from 15 residues. The CDR3 sequence is CASSLVAGATDTQYF. As DNA, the CDR3 is TGTGCCAGCAGCTTAGTAGCGGGAGCCACAGATACGCAGTATTTT.

The chain uses TRBV3-1 and TRBJ2-1; TRBD2 matches 8 bases. Germline lookup yields CDR1 LGHDT and CDR2 YNNKEL (reference sequence). The J segment lost 2 bases and the V segment lost 4 bases, leaving 4 bases of the junction unmatched. The CDR3 length is 15 residues. DNA for the CDR3: TGTGCCAGCAGCCCCACAGCGGGGGCCTACAATGAGCAGTTCTTC. This sequence encodes CASSPTAGAYNEQFF.

The table lists this clonotype with a few counts. The gene calls are TRBV6-2 or TRBV6-3 and TRBJ1-1, with 7 bases lining up with TRBD1. Germline V gene sequence: CDR1 MNHEY, CDR2 SVGEGT. The V gene end was trimmed by 6 bases and the J gene end by 1 base; junction bases not matched to a gene: 8. The CDR3 is 15 amino acids. The CDR3 sequence: CASSDPRGPNTEAFF. As DNA, the CDR3 is TGTGCCAGCAGCGACCCGAGGGGGCCGAACACTGAAGCTTTCTTT.

Many counts were recorded for this clonotype. The chain uses TRBV3-1 and TRBJ2-1, with 16 bases fitting TRBD2. Losses at the gene ends were 0 bases for V and 6 bases for J; bases not matched to a gene: 11. Germline CDR1 is LGHDT and CDR2 is YNNKEL (reference sequence). The CDR3 is made up of 20 amino acids. CDR3 region: CASSQDRGTSGRAATNEQFF. CDR3 DNA: TGTGCCAGCAGCCAAGATAGGGGGACTAGCGGGAGGGCCGCAACCAATGAGCAGTTCTTC.